This T cell receptor beta chain is drawn from a study of blood T cell repertoires in COVID-19. Study-wide background: Whether acute or convalescent, the COVID-19 samples came from the United States, Italy and Spain. Sample material is recorded as cDNA or gDNA derived from T cells, B-cell-depleted T cells, or PBMCs.

Original analysis: Reference gene primer amplification gave estimated nucleated cell counts. The protocol was immunoSEQ multiplex PCR, while the TCRdb copy is restricted to in-frame clones and leaves out a portion. That table is the source of V, J and clone size, and D and trimming were worked out from the DNA. The sample holds 19,000 or so clones; around four fifths are singletons and the top ten take 6.5% to 8.5%. V was trimmed by 2 bases and J by 0 bases, leaving 5 bases between them. The CDR3 is made up of 13 amino acids. CDR1 and CDR2 (germline): LGHDT, YNNKEL (reference sequence). Input material: peripheral blood. The receptor was isolated from a human donor in a cohort sampled during active COVID-19. This chain joins TRBV3-1 (or the pseudogene TRBV3-2) and TRBJ2-7; D gene ambiguous. The CDR3 here is CASSQRSSYEQYF. The CDR3 nucleotides read TGTGCCAGCAGCCAACGGTCCTCCTACGAGCAGTACTTC.